This section outlines one T cell receptor beta chain sequence together with its context. The sample comes from a study of control samples from healthy donors and cancer patients. Clones were read by immunoSEQ multiplex PCR, and TCRdb kept only the in-frame ones, dropping some. The sample yields roughly 98,000 clones, around 82% seen once. The CDR3 has 16 residues. The germline V and J ends were trimmed by 1 base and 0 bases, with 10 bases remaining between them. The germline V gene has CDR1 SGHAT and CDR2 FQNNGV. The material sequenced was blood. This TCR came from a woman in her fifties or sixties in good health. This chain connects TRBV11-2 to TRBJ1-3; no definite D call. The CDR3 bases are TGTGCCAGCAGCTTAGTACACCGGGACTCTGGAAACACCATATATTTT. Its protein product is CASSLVHRDSGNTIYF.